The 18 T cell receptor beta chains reported below all come from one sample, sequenced in a study of graft-versus-host responses after intestinal transplantation. Generated by immunoSEQ multiplex PCR, the TCRdb table keeps only in-frame clones and is missing some. The sample shows some 46,000 clones, roughly 94% of them seen only once. The material sequenced was PBMCs, taken approximately 360 days after intestinal transplant. The receptors come from a human patient who received an intestinal transplant, so some T cells may come from the graft donor.

The chain uses TRBV6-1 and TRBJ2-2, with D perhaps TRBD1 or TRBD2 (5 bases each). Germline-derived CDR1 and CDR2 are MNHNS and SASEGT. The CDR3 totals 13 residues. The V end lost 5 bases, the J end lost 4 bases, and 8 bases lay between the germline ends. Written as DNA, the CDR3 is TGTGCCAGCAGTCCAGGGACCACCGGGGAGCTGTTTTTT. Translating gives CASSPGTTGELFF.

The rearrangement uses TRBV5-1 and TRBJ2-3; 8 bases are shared with TRBD2. The CDR3 has 15 amino acids. The germline gives CDR1 SGHRS, CDR2 YFSETQ. Trimming removed 0 bases from V and 6 bases from J; junction bases left unmatched: 6. CDR3 loop: CASSLEGLGWDTQYF. Here the CDR3 DNA reads TGCGCCAGCAGCTTGGAGGGACTAGGATGGGATACGCAGTATTTT.

V usage is TRBV6-5 and J usage is TRBJ1-4; maybe TRBD1 (6 bases). Trimming cost V 0 bases and J 7 bases, with 15 bases left between them. The CDR3 spans 16 residues. Germline loops: CDR1 MNHEY, CDR2 SVGAGI. The CDR3 nucleotides read TGTGCCAGCAGTTACTCGAACGTTATCAGGGGTGAAAAACTGTTTTTT. This encodes CASSYSNVIRGEKLFF.

The chain recombines TRBV7-9 with TRBJ2-7; 9 bases are a match to TRBD1. The CDR3 contains 15 residues. The germline V gene encodes CDR1 SEHNR and CDR2 FQNEAQ (reference sequence). Losses at the gene ends were 1 base for V and 5 bases for J; bases not matched to a gene: 6. CDR3 DNA: TGTGCCAGCAGCTTAGAGGACAGGGGAACAAACGAGCAGTACTTC. It codes for CASSLEDRGTNEQYF.

The chain links TRBV6-1 to TRBJ2-7; TRBD2 aligns across 9 bases. CDR1 is MNHNS, CDR2 SASEGT, per germline. With 4 bases clipped from V and 2 bases from J, the junction kept 0 bases outside the gene matches. CDR3 size: 13 residues. This CDR3 is CASSASGTYEQYF. The CDR3 DNA sequence: TGTGCCAGCAGTGCTAGCGGGACCTACGAGCAGTACTTC.

The V gene is TRBV7-9, the J gene TRBJ2-5; D unresolved. Germline V gives CDR1 SEHNR, CDR2 FQNEAQ (reference sequence). V was cut by 6 bases and J by 2 bases, with 19 bases left in between. The CDR3 sequence is 16 residues long. CDR3 DNA sequence: TGTGCCAGCAGACCTCGAGACAACTACTTACAAGAGACCCAGTACTTC. Residues: CASRPRDNYLQETQYF.

This chain links TRBV9 with TRBJ1-1; TRBD1 is a possible D gene (5 bases). The V gene's germline CDR1 is SGDLS and CDR2 YYNGEE. V gave up 4 bases and J gave up 4 bases, with 14 bases separating them. This CDR3 has 14 residues. DNA for the CDR3: TGTGCCAGCAGCCCTGCCGGGGGGACCACTGAAGCTTTCTTT. Protein: CASSPAGGTTEAFF.

The J gene is TRBJ2-7, the V gene TRBV6-1; 8 bases are shared with TRBD1. Per the germline V gene, CDR1 is MNHNS and CDR2 is SASEGT. The CDR3 covers 13 residues. The trim removed 6 bases at V and 3 bases at J, leaving 4 bases unmatched. The CDR3 protein is CASRPGQGYEQYF. The CDR3 nucleotides read TGTGCCAGCAGGCCTGGACAGGGCTACGAGCAGTACTTC.

This clone was counted a single time. V gene TRBV4-1 combines with J gene TRBJ1-5; D not certain. This CDR3 has 16 amino acids. The germline gives CDR1 MGHRA, CDR2 YSYEKL. V was clipped by 0 bases and J by 1 base, with 10 bases between them. The CDR3 reads CASSQDEGISNQPQHF. The CDR3 coding sequence is TGCGCCAGCAGCCAAGATGAGGGAATCAGCAATCAGCCCCAGCATTTT.

V and J are TRBV28 and TRBJ2-7; D uncertain. CDR3 size: 14 residues. Germline assignment: CDR1 MDHEN and CDR2 SYDVKM. V was pared by 5 bases and J by 2 bases, with 13 bases between. The CDR3 here is CASSGTVGTYEQYF. CDR3 DNA: TGTGCCAGCAGTGGAACAGTAGGGACCTACGAGCAGTACTTC.

This clone was detected only once. The genes are TRBV6-5 and TRBJ1-1; D uncertain. V was cut by 2 bases and J by 9 bases, with 7 bases left in between. The germline CDR1 and CDR2 sequences are MNHEY and SVGAGI. The CDR3 is 11 residues long. The DNA of the CDR3 is TGTGCCAGCAGTTACGAGGCCAAAGCTTTCTTT. It yields the protein CASSYEAKAFF.

The V and J genes are TRBV13 and TRBJ1-2, with 9 positions matching TRBD1. V gave up 5 bases and J gave up 7 bases; unmatched junction bases: 14. The CDR3 sequence is 16 residues long. Germline V lookup: CDR1 PRHDT, CDR2 FYEKMQ (reference sequence). For the CDR3, the DNA is TGTGCCAGCAGCGCTTATCCCGGGACAGGGACAGCTGGCTACACCTTC. Its translation is CASSAYPGTGTAGYTF.

The chain recombines TRBV19 with TRBJ2-1; possibly TRBD1 or TRBD2 for D (6 bases each). Germline-derived CDR1 and CDR2 are LNHDA and SQIVND (reference sequence). The CDR3 is made up of 14 amino acids. V dropped 3 bases and J dropped 6 bases, with 12 bases sitting between them. This CDR3 reads CASSIGGPRNEQFF. CDR3 nucleotides: TGTGCCAGTAGTATCGGGGGCCCACGCAATGAGCAGTTCTTC.

This clone was observed once. This rearrangement joins TRBV6-5 to TRBJ2-2; D could derive from TRBD1 or TRBD2 (5 bases each). Trimming took off 6 bases at V and 7 bases at J, with 15 bases between the two ends. The CDR3 is 14 amino acids. Germline assignment: CDR1 MNHEY and CDR2 SVGAGI. CDR3 DNA sequence: TGTGCCAGCAGAAACACGGGGCATGGCGGGGAGCTGTTTTTT. Translation gives CASRNTGHGGELFF.

The chain has TRBV19 and TRBJ2-2; TRBD1 or TRBD2 may be the D gene (6 bases each). Germline-derived CDR1 and CDR2 are LNHDA and SQIVND (reference sequence). This CDR3 is 17 amino acids long. V was cut by 8 bases and J by 0 bases, with 19 bases left in between. The CDR3 is CASWGPYAGPNTGELFF. The CDR3 bases are TGTGCCAGTTGGGGGCCTTACGCGGGACCGAACACCGGGGAGCTGTTTTTT.

The chain employs TRBV9 and TRBJ2-5; TRBD2 matches at 7 bases. This CDR3 spans 13 amino acids. V shed 2 bases and J 5 bases; nucleotides not matched to a gene: 3. Germline V gene lookup returns CDR1 SGDLS and CDR2 YYNGEE. CDR3: CASSVYSGETQYF. As DNA, the CDR3 is TGTGCCAGCAGCGTTTATAGCGGGGAGACCCAGTACTTC.

The gene calls are TRBV4-1 and TRBJ1-5, with D tentatively TRBD1 (5 bases). Trimming took 1 base from V and 5 from J, leaving 15 bases between them. Germline V lookup: CDR1 MGHRA, CDR2 YSYEKL. This CDR3 contains 16 residues. CDR3 bases: TGCGCCAGCAGCCAAGCCTCCGGGACGGAGTATCAGCCCCAGCATTTT. This encodes CASSQASGTEYQPQHF.

CDR3 loop: CASSPAGLAYEQYF. CDR3 nucleotides: TGTGCCAGCAGCCCCGCGGGATTGGCCTACGAGCAGTACTTC. The chain is built from TRBV11-2 and TRBJ2-7, with a tentative D call TRBD2 (6 bases). V was clipped by 5 bases and J by 2 bases, with 13 bases between them. Germline V CDR1 and CDR2: SGHAT, FQNNGV. The CDR3 totals 14 residues.